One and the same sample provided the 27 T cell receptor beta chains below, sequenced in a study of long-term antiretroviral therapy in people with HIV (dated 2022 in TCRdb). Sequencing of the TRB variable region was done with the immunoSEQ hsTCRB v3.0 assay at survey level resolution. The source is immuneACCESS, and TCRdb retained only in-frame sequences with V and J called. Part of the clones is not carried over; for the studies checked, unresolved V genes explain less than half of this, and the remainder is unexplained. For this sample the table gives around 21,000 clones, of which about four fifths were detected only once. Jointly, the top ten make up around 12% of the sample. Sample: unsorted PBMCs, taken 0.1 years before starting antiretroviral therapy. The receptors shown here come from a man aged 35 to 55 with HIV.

The CDR3 sequence is CASSIKRSRRSYNEQFF. CDR3 DNA: TGTGCCAGTAGTATTAAAAGGAGTAGGAGATCGTACAATGAGCAGTTCTTC. J is TRBJ2-1 and V is TRBV19; no definite D call. The CDR3 has 17 amino acids. Trimming stripped 3 bases from V and 4 bases from J, with 19 bases between. Germline V CDR1 and CDR2: LNHDA, SQIVND (reference sequence).

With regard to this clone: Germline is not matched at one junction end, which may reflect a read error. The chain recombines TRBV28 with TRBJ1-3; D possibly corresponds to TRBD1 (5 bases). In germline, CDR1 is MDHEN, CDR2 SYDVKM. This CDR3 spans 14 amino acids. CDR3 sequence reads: CASSLWTTGNTIYF. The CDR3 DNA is TGTGCCAGCAGTCTATGGACAACTGGAAACACCATATATTTT.

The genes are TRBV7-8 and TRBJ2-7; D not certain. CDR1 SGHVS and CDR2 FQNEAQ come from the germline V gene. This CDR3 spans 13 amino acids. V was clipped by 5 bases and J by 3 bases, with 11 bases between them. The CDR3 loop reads CASSLRLYYEQYF. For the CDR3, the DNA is TGTGCCAGCAGCCTTAGGTTGTACTACGAGCAGTACTTC.

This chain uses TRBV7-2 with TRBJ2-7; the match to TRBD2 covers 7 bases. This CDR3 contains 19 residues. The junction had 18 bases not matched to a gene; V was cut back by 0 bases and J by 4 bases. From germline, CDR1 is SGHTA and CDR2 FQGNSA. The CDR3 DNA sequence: TGTGCCAGCAGCTTAGCACCACTAGCGTCTTCCCGCCCCCTTTACGAGCAGTACTTC. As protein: CASSLAPLASSRPLYEQYF. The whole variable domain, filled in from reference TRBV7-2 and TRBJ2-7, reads GAGVSQSPSNKVTEKGKDVELRCDPISGHTALYWYRQSLGQGLEFLIYFQGNSAPDKSGLPSDRFSAERTGGSVSTLTIQRTQQEDSAVYLCASSLAPLASSRPLYEQYFGPGTRLTVT.

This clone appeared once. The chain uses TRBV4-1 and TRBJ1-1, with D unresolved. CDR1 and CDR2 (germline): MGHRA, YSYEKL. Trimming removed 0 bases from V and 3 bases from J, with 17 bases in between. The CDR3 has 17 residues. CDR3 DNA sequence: TGCGCCAGCAGCCAAGAATGGAGGCTGCTTCCATACACTGAAGCTTTCTTT. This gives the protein CASSQEWRLLPYTEAFF.

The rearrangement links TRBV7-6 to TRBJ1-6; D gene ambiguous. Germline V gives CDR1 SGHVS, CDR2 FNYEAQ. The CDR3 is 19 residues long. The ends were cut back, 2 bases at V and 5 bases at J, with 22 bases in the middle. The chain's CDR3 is CASSLSPRGTLRDNSPLHF. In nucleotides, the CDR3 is TGTGCCAGCAGCTTAAGTCCACGGGGAACCCTTCGGGATAATTCACCCCTCCACTTT.

The CDR3 spells CASSWTSGETQYF. The CDR3 DNA follows: TGTGCCAGCAGCTGGACTAGCGGAGAGACCCAGTACTTC. V usage is TRBV7-9 and J usage is TRBJ2-5; TRBD2 matches 10 bases. Trimming removed 4 bases from V and 4 bases from J; junction bases left unmatched: 0. The CDR3 totals 13 residues. Germline V lookup: CDR1 SEHNR, CDR2 FQNEAQ (reference sequence).

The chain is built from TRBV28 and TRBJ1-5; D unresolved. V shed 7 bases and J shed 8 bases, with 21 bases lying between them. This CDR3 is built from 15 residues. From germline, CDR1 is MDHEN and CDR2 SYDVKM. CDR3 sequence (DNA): TGTGCCAGCACCTCGGTAGGAGCCCAGAAGGAGCCCCAGCATTTT. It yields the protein CASTSVGAQKEPQHF.

CDR3 sequence (DNA): TGTGCCAGCAGCGTAGAGGGCGGTGAAGCTTTCTTT. This encodes CASSVEGGEAFF. The chain employs TRBV9 and TRBJ1-1; D not resolved. In germline, CDR1 is SGDLS, CDR2 YYNGEE. V lost 0 bases to trimming and J lost 7 bases, with 7 bases between them. The CDR3 covers 12 residues.

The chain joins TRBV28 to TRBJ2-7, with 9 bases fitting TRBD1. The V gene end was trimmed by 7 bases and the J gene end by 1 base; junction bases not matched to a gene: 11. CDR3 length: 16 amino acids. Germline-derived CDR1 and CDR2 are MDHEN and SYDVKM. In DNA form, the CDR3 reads TGTGCCAGCACTCCAGTGCTCGGGACAGGGTCCTACGAGCAGTACTTC. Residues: CASTPVLGTGSYEQYF.

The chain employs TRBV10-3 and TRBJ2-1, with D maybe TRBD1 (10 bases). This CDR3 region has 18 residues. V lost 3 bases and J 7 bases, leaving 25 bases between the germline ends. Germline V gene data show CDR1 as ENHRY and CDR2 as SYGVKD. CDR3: CAISEWGQGIAGENEQFF. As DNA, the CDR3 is TGTGCCATCAGTGAATGGGGACAGGGGATAGCGGGGGAAAATGAGCAGTTCTTC.

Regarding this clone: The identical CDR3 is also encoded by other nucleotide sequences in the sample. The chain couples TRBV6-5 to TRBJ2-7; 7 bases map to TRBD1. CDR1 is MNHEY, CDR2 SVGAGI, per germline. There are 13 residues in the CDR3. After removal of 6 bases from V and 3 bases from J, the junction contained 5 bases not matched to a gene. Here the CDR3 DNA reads TGTGCCAGCAGACTCCGGGACAGCTACGAGCAGTACTTC. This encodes CASRLRDSYEQYF.

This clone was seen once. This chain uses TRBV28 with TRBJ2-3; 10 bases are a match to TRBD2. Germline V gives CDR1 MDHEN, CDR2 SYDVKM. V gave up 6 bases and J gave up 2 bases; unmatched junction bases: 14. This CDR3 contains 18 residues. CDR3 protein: CASSPGQGSGGYTDTQYF. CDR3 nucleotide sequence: TGTGCCAGCAGCCCGGGCCAGGGTAGCGGGGGGTACACAGATACGCAGTATTTT. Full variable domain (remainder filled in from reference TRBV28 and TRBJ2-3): DVKVTQSSRYLVKRTGEKVFLECVQDMDHENMFWYRQDPGLGLRLIYFSYDVKMKEKGDIPEGYSVSREKKERFSLILESASTNQTSMYLCASSPGQGSGGYTDTQYFGPGTRLTVL.

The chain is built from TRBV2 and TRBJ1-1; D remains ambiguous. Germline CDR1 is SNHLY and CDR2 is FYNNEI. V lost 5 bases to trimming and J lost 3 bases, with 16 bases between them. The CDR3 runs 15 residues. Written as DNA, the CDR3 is TGTGCCAGCAGTATGGGTCAGGTTGGTGACACTGAAGCTTTCTTT. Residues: CASSMGQVGDTEAFF.

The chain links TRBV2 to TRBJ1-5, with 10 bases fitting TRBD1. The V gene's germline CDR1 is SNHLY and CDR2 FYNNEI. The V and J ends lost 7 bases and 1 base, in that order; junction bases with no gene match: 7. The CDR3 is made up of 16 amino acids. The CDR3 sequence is CASTRDRGPSNQPQHF. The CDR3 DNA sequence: TGTGCCAGCACCCGCGACAGGGGGCCGAGCAATCAGCCCCAGCATTTT.

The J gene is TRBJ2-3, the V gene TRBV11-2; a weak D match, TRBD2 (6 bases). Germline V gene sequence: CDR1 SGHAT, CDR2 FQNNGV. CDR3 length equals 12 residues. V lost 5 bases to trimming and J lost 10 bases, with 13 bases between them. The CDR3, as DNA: TGTGCCAGCAGCCCCGGGAGTTGGGCGCAGTATTTT. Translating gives CASSPGSWAQYF.

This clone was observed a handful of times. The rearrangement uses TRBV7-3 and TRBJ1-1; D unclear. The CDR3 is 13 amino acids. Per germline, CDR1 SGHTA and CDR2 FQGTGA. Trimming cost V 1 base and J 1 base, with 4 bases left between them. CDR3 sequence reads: CASSLNSNTEAFF. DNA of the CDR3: TGTGCCAGCAGCTTAAATTCGAACACTGAAGCTTTCTTT.

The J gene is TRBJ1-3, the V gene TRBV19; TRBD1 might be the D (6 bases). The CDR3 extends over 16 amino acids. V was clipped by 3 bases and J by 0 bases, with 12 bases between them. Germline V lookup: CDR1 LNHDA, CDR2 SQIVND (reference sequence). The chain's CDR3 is CASSIIPDSSGNTIYF. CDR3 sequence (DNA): TGTGCCAGTAGTATCATCCCGGACAGCTCTGGAAACACCATATATTTT.

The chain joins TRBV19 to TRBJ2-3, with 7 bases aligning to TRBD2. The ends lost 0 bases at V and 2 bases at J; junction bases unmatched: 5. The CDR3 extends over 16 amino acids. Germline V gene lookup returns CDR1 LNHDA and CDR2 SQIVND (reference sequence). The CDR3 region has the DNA TGTGCCAGTAGTATAGACTCTCGGGGGGTCACAGATACGCAGTATTTT. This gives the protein CASSIDSRGVTDTQYF.

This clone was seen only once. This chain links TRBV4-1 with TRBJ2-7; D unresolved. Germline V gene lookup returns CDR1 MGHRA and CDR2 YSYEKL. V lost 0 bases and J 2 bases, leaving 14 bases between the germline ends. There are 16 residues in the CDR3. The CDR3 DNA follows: TGCGCCAGCAGCCAAGATCGGGCAGGACGGACCTACGAGCAGTACTTC. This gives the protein CASSQDRAGRTYEQYF.

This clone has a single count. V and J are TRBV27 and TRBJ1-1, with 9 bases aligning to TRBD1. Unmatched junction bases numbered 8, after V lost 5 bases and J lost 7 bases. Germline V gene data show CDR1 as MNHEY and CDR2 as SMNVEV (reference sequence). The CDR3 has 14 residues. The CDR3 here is CASSAGQGRVEAFF. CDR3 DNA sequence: TGTGCCAGCAGTGCTGGACAGGGGAGGGTTGAAGCTTTCTTT.

For the CDR3, the DNA is TGTGCCATCAGTGAGTCGAATAAGGAGTTGCGGTACACCTTC. This codes for CAISESNKELRYTF. The gene calls are TRBV10-3 and TRBJ1-2; D remains ambiguous. Germline CDR1 is ENHRY and CDR2 is SYGVKD. The CDR3 runs to 14 residues. The V end was cut by 0 bases, the J end by 11 bases, with 16 bases between.

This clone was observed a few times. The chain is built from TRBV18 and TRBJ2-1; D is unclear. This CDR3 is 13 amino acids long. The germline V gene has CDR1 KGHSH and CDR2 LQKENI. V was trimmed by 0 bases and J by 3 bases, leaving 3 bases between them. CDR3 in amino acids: CASSPPNYNEQFF. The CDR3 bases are TGTGCCAGCTCACCACCCAACTACAATGAGCAGTTCTTC.

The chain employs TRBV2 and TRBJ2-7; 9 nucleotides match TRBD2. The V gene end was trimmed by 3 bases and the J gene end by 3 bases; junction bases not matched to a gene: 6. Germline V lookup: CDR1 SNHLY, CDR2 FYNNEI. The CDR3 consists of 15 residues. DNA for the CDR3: TGTGCCAGCAGTGAGTTGGCTAGCGGGAACTACGAGCAGTACTTC. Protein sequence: CASSELASGNYEQYF.

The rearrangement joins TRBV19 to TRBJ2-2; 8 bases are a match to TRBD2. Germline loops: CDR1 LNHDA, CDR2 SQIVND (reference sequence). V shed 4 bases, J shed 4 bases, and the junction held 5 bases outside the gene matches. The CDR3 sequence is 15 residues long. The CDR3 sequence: CASSNSGRPTGELFF. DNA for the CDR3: TGTGCCAGTAGTAACAGCGGGAGACCCACCGGGGAGCTGTTTTTT.

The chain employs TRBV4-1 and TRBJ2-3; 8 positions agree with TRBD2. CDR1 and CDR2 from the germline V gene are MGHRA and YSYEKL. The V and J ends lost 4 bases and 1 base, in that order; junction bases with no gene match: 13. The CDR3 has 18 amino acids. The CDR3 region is CASSPQAGVIPGTDTQYF. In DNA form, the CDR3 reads TGCGCCAGCAGCCCTCAAGCGGGAGTGATTCCCGGCACAGATACGCAGTATTTT.

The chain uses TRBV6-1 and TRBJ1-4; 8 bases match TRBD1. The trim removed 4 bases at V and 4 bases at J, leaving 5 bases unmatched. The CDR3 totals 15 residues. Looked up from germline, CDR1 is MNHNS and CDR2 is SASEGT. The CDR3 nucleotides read TGTGCCAGCAGTGCCTTACAGGGGGTTAATGAAAAACTGTTTTTT. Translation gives CASSALQGVNEKLFF.